A selection of T cell receptor beta chains follows, all from one sample in a study of blood T cell repertoires in COVID-19. Sequencing was performed with immunoSEQ multiplex PCR; in TCRdb, only in-frame clones are kept and a portion is missing. This sample has over 45,000 clones, with 87% found just once. What was sequenced was peripheral blood. The source is a man in his forties with COVID-19, enrolled during active disease. CDR3s include the opening cysteine and the closing phenylalanine or tryptophan. The order of the fields is V gene, J gene, CDR3 protein.

>TRBV4-1|TRBJ1-3
CASSQDRVGGNTIYF
>TRBV5-1|TRBJ2-1
CASSIGTSGVYNEQFF
>TRBV28|TRBJ2-3
CASRIGGAGTDTQYF
>TRBV10-3|TRBJ1-6
CAISESSRGQFLSYNSPLHF
>TRBV6-5|TRBJ1-5
CASSFSGVDQPQHF
>TRBV9|TRBJ2-1
CASSVVGGGGANNEQFF
>TRBV5-1|TRBJ2-3
CASSEHPRRALAPSTDTQYF
>TRBV9|TRBJ2-2
CASREQDDTGELFF
>TRBV28|TRBJ1-1
CASSLVGRDTEAFF
>TRBV19|TRBJ1-3
CASSIQNSGNTIYF
>TRBV11-3|TRBJ2-1
CASSFPGTSGGNEQFF
>TRBV13|TRBJ1-6
CASSHHRDRGSNSPLHF
>TRBV12-5|TRBJ2-5
CASGLVLTTSGGFETQYF
>TRBV28|TRBJ1-3
CASSGTVESGNTIYF
>TRBV6-5|TRBJ2-6
CASSPSPSGANVLTF
>TRBV5-1|TRBJ1-2
CASSLGTDGNYGYTF